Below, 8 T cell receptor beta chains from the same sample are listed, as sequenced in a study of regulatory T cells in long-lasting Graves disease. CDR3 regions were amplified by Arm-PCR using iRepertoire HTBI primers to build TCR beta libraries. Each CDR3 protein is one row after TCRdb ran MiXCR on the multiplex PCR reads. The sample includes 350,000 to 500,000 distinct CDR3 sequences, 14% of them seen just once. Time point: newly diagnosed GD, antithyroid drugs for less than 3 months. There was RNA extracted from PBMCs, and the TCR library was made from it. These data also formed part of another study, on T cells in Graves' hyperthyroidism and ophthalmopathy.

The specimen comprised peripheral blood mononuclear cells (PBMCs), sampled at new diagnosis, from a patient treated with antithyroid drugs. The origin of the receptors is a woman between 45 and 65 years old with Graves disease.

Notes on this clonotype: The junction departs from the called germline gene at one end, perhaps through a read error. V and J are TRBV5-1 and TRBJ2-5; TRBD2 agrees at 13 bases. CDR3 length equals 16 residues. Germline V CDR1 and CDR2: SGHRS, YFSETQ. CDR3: CASSLGGLAGWNEHFF. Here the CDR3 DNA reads TGCGCCAGCAGCTTGGGGGGACTAGCGGGATGGAATGAGCACTTCTTC.

CDR3 DNA sequence: TGCGCCAGCAGCTTGGCCAGGTTAGGATACAGCCAAGAGCAGTACTTC. Encoded protein: CASSLARLGYSQEQYF. V gene TRBV5-1 combines with J gene TRBJ2-7; D call uncertain. Trimming shortened V by 0 bases and J by 7 bases, and 20 bases separated the two germline ends. The CDR3 is made up of 16 amino acids. The germline V gene encodes CDR1 SGHRS and CDR2 YFSETQ.

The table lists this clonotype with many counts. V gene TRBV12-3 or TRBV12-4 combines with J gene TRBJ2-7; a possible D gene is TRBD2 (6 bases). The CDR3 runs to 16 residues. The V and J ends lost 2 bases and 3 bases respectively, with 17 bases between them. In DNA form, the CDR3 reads TGTGCCAGCAGTTTACCCCAGACTAGTCCTTACTACGAGCAGTACTTC. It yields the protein CASSLPQTSPYYEQYF.

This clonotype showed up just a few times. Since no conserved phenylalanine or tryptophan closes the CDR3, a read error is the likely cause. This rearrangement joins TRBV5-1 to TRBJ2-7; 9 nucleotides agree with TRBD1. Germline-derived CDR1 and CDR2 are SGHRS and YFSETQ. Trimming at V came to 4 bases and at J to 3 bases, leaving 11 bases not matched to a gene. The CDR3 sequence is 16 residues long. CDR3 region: CASSVDPGTGLYEQYL. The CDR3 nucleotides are TGCGCCAGCAGCGTTGACCCCGGGACAGGGCTCTACGAGCAGTACCTC.

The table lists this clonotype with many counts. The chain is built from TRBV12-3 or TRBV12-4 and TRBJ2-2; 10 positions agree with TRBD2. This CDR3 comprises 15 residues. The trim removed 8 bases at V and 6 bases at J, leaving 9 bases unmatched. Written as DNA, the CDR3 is TGTGCCAGCCGCTCCAGCGGGAGGGCCTCCGGGGAGCTGTTTTTT. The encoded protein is CASRSSGRASGELFF.

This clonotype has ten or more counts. The CDR3: CASSQEGGGIYNEQFF. The CDR3 DNA reads TGTGCCAGCAGCCAAGAGGGGGGGGGCATATACAATGAGCAGTTCTTC. The rearrangement joins TRBV3-1 to TRBJ2-1; maybe TRBD2 (7 bases). The V gene's germline CDR1 is LGHDT and CDR2 YNNKEL (reference sequence). The CDR3 is 16 residues long. Trimming stripped 0 bases from V and 4 bases from J, with 13 bases between.

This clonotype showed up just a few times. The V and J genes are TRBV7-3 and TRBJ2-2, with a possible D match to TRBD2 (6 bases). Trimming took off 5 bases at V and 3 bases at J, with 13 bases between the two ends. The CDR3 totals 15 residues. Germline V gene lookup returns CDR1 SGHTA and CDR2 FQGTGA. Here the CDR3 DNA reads TGTGCCAGCAGCGGGATCGGGGGAGACACCGGGGAGCTGTTTTTT. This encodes CASSGIGGDTGELFF.

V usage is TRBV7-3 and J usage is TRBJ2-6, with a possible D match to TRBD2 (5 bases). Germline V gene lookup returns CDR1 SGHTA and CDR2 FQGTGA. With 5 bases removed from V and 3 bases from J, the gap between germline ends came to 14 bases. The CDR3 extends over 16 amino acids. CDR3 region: CASSLGAGFGANVLTF. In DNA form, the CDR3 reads TGTGCCAGCAGCCTAGGCGCGGGCTTTGGGGCCAACGTCCTGACTTTC.